A single sample gave rise to the 14 T cell receptor beta chains below, sequenced in a study of molecular identifiers for immune sequencing clone quantification. TCRdb re-called the PCR reads through MiXCR, storing one row per CDR3 protein. Here the sample spans 90,000 or so distinct CDR3 sequences, 21% being singletons. The material sequenced was naive CD8+ T cells from blood, with Jurkat cell RNA spiked in. As for subset: FACS-sorted CD8+CD4-CCR7+CD45RA+ naive T cells. The source of these receptors is a human donor in good health. Some libraries in this study had Jurkat cell RNA spiked in.

This clonotype was seen many times. The chain is built from TRBV6-2 or TRBV6-3 and TRBJ2-7, with 7 nucleotides matching TRBD1. Trimming removed 2 bases from V and 2 bases from J; junction bases left unmatched: 0. The CDR3 contains 13 residues. Per germline, CDR1 MNHEY and CDR2 SVGEGT. For the CDR3, the DNA is TGTGCCAGCAGTTACCAGGGGGCCTACGAGCAGTACTTC. Protein product: CASSYQGAYEQYF.

Note on this clonotype: Possible read error: a much larger clone is one base away. The V call is TRBV4-1, the J call TRBJ1-2; TRBD1 aligns across 7 bases. Germline-derived CDR1 and CDR2 are MGHRA and YSYEKL. J lost 6 bases, V lost 1 base, and 8 bases had no gene match. The CDR3 loop spans 15 amino acids. The CDR3 here is CASSQVPGGIHGYTF. The CDR3 coding sequence is TGCGCCAGCAGCCAAGTTCCAGGGGGAATCCATGGCTACACCTTC.

The chain carries TRBV6-6 and TRBJ1-1, with a tentative D call TRBD1 (6 bases). The CDR3 has 14 residues. Per the germline V gene, CDR1 is MNHNY and CDR2 is SVGAGI (reference sequence). V was cut by 4 bases and J by 4 bases, with 13 bases left in between. CDR3 sequence (DNA): TGTGCCAGCAGTTCCACAGGGTGGGGCACTGAAGCTTTCTTT. It specifies CASSSTGWGTEAFF.

In its sample, this clonotype was seen many times. V is TRBV3-1 and J is TRBJ1-4, with 9 bases matching TRBD1. Trimming at V came to 0 bases and at J to 11 bases, leaving 7 bases not matched to a gene. CDR1 and CDR2 from the germline V gene are LGHDT and YNNKEL (reference sequence). The CDR3 has 15 amino acids. The CDR3 is CASSQEGQGLIKLFF. CDR3 coding DNA: TGTGCCAGCAGCCAAGAAGGACAGGGGTTGATCAAACTGTTTTTT.

This clonotype was picked up many times. CDR3 amino acids: CASSWGQGMAEQYF. The CDR3, as DNA: TGTGCCAGCAGTTGGGGACAGGGGATGGCCGAGCAGTACTTC. The chain is built from TRBV6-5 and TRBJ2-7; 10 nucleotides match TRBD1. The ends lost 4 bases at V and 6 bases at J; junction bases unmatched: 6. There are 14 residues in the CDR3. CDR1 is MNHEY, CDR2 SVGAGI, per germline.

The chain is built from TRBV21-1 and TRBJ2-5. TRBV21-1 is flagged as a pseudogene. This CDR3 region has 14 residues. CDR3 nucleotides: TGTGCCAACCGAACCCATTGGCACCCCGGGACCCAGTACTTC. This sequence encodes CANRTHWHPGTQYF.

This clonotype was seen many times. This chain joins TRBV27 and TRBJ1-5, with 7 bases fitting TRBD1. The germline V gene has CDR1 MNHEY and CDR2 SMNVEV (reference sequence). Trimming at V came to 6 bases and at J to 3 bases, leaving 8 bases not matched to a gene. This CDR3 comprises 15 residues. The CDR3 reads CASRRRDSPNQPQHF. The CDR3 DNA follows: TGTGCCAGCAGACGCCGGGACAGTCCCAATCAGCCCCAGCATTTT.

Ten or more counts support this clonotype. The chain couples TRBV20-1 to TRBJ2-1, with unresolved D. The CDR3 runs 15 residues. CDR1 is DFQATT, CDR2 SNEGSKA, per germline (reference sequence). Deletions cut 5 bases from V and 0 bases from J, with 14 bases between. CDR3 residues: CSALPGFSSYNEQFF. The CDR3 nucleotides are TGCAGTGCTCTGCCCGGCTTCAGCTCCTACAATGAGCAGTTCTTC.

Many counts were recorded for this clonotype. The J gene is TRBJ1-4, the V gene TRBV4-1; 10 bases align to TRBD1. Germline trimming cut 5 bases from V and 5 bases from J; bases unmatched to any gene: 5. From germline, CDR1 is MGHRA and CDR2 YSYEKL. The CDR3 sequence is 15 residues long. The DNA of the CDR3 is TGCGCCAGCAGCGGAGGGGGACAGGGGAATGAAAAACTGTTTTTT. Translating gives CASSGGGQGNEKLFF.

V usage is TRBV29-1 and J usage is TRBJ2-1; TRBD1 or TRBD2 may be the D gene (5 bases each). The CDR3 is made up of 14 amino acids. Germline V gives CDR1 SQVTM, CDR2 ANQGSEA. V dropped 2 bases and J dropped 1 base, with 9 bases sitting between them. The DNA for the CDR3 is TGCAGCGTTGAATCAGGGACGTCCTACAATGAGCAGTTCTTC. Protein sequence: CSVESGTSYNEQFF.

This clonotype was counted ten times or more. This chain links TRBV9 with TRBJ2-3; no firm D call. CDR1 is SGDLS and CDR2 is YYNGEE in the germline V gene. This CDR3 contains 15 residues. V gave up 0 bases and J gave up 7 bases, with 15 bases separating them. DNA of the CDR3: TGTGCCAGCAGCGTAGTGGCAGACGCCAGGAATACGCAGTATTTT. As protein: CASSVVADARNTQYF.

Points on this clonotype: Given a much more abundant clone one base away, this may be a read error. The chain uses TRBV12-3 or TRBV12-4 and TRBJ2-3; 11 positions agree with TRBD2. This CDR3 is built from 21 residues. The CDR3 region has the DNA TGTGCCAGCAGCACAATATCGACCGGGGAACTAGCGGGAGTAAACACAGGTACGCAGTATTTT. Its protein is CASSTISTGELAGVNTGTQYF.

This clonotype was seen many times. This chain links TRBV12-3 or TRBV12-4 with TRBJ1-2; 7 nucleotides match TRBD1. The CDR3 runs to 12 residues. V was pared by 6 bases and J by 3 bases, with 1 base of the junction left unmatched. The CDR3 reads CASRTGYYGYTF. CDR3 nucleotide sequence: TGTGCCAGCAGGACAGGGTACTATGGCTACACCTTC.

This clonotype occurred many times. The chain recombines TRBV28 with TRBJ1-1; 9 bases are shared with TRBD1. The CDR3 consists of 14 residues. The ends lost 6 bases at V and 6 bases at J; junction bases unmatched: 8. Germline V gene data show CDR1 as MDHEN and CDR2 as SYDVKM. DNA for the CDR3: TGTGCCAGCAGAGATACAGGGGGCCGCTCTGAAGCTTTCTTT. Translation gives CASRDTGGRSEAFF. The variable domain in full, completed from reference TRBV28 and TRBJ1-1, reads DVKVTQSSRYLVKRTGEKVFLECVQDMDHENMFWYRQDPGLGLRLIYFSYDVKMKEKGDIPEGYSVSREKKERFSLILESASTNQTSMYLCASRDTGGRSEAFFGQGTRLTVV.